A single sample is the source of the 4 T cell receptor beta chains below, sequenced in a study of technical replicates of blood from a handful of donors. The method was immunoSEQ multiplex PCR; TCRdb's version includes in-frame clones alone and lacks a portion of them. The sample lists about 80,000 clones; 95% to 98% were seen once. Sequenced material: T cells isolated from PBMCs. The receptors derive from a human donor in good health.

Here the CDR3 DNA reads TGTGCCAGCAGCTTGGAAATAGGACAGGGGGCATACAATGAGCAGTTCTTC. Translated, it gives CASSLEIGQGAYNEQFF. The rearrangement joins TRBV5-5 to TRBJ2-1; 11 nucleotides match TRBD1. The V gene end was trimmed by 0 bases and the J gene end by 4 bases; junction bases not matched to a gene: 6. The CDR3 has 17 residues. Germline CDR1 reads SGHKS; CDR2 reads YYEKEE (reference sequence).

This clone was observed a single time. The J gene is TRBJ1-4, the V gene TRBV7-2, with a possible D match to TRBD1 (5 bases). The CDR3 extends over 15 amino acids. CDR1 SGHTA and CDR2 FQGNSA come from the germline V gene. V was cut by 6 bases and J by 6 bases, with 17 bases left in between. The CDR3 spells CASRRDSSPHEKLFF. DNA for the CDR3: TGTGCCAGCAGGAGGGACTCCTCCCCTCATGAAAAACTGTTTTTT.

This chain joins TRBV28 and TRBJ1-2, with TRBD1 as a possible D gene (5 bases). CDR3 length equals 11 residues. Germline assignment: CDR1 MDHEN and CDR2 SYDVKM. V was trimmed by 6 bases and J by 8 bases, leaving 10 bases between them. In nucleotides, the CDR3 is TGTGCCAGCAGGCGACAGCAGGGCTACACCTTC. Translating it yields CASRRQQGYTF.

The rearrangement links TRBV2 to TRBJ2-7; 7 bases are a match to TRBD2. V lost 3 bases and J lost 4; bases outside the gene matches: 6. The CDR3 length is 14 residues. Germline CDR1 is SNHLY and CDR2 is FYNNEI. The CDR3, as DNA: TGTGCCAGCAGTGACCGCGCGGGAGTGTACGAGCAGTACTTC. It encodes CASSDRAGVYEQYF. Looking up the rest from reference TRBV2 and TRBJ2-7 gives the full variable domain: EPEVTQTPSHQVTQMGQEVILRCVPISNHLYFYWYRQILGQKVEFLVSFYNNEISEKSEIFDDQFSVERPDGSNFTLKIRSTKLEDSAMYFCASSDRAGVYEQYFGPGTRLTVT.